What follows are 18 T cell receptor beta chains derived from one specimen sequenced in a study of blood T cell repertoires in COVID-19. TCRdb keeps only in-frame clones here, not all; method: immunoSEQ multiplex PCR. The sample shows about 180,000 clones, about 81% of them seen only once. The sample was peripheral blood. These receptors were obtained from a woman older than 75 with COVID-19, enrolled during active disease.

The V call is TRBV27, the J call TRBJ1-3; D may be TRBD1 (6 bases). The CDR3 length is 13 residues. CDR1 is MNHEY, CDR2 SMNVEV, per germline (reference sequence). V dropped 0 bases and J dropped 8 bases, with 8 bases sitting between them. The CDR3 coding sequence is TGTGCCAGCAGTTTATCCAGGGGCCACACCATATATTTT. Its translation is CASSLSRGHTIYF.

The chain is built from TRBV9 and TRBJ2-5; 14 positions match TRBD2. The CDR3 is 15 residues long. With V trimmed by 3 bases and J by 4 bases, 2 bases remained unmatched. Germline assignment: CDR1 SGDLS and CDR2 YYNGEE. DNA for the CDR3: TGTGCCAGCAGCGCCGGACTAGCGGGGGGAGAGACCCAGTACTTC. As protein: CASSAGLAGGETQYF.

This clone occurred a few times. This chain connects TRBV6-1 to TRBJ2-5; D ambiguous. The CDR3 is 12 residues long. The germline CDR1 and CDR2 sequences are MNHNS and SASEGT. Trimming stripped 6 bases from V and 4 bases from J, with 9 bases between. This chain's CDR3 is CASRSSGETQYF. In nucleotides, the CDR3 is TGTGCCAGCAGGTCCTCGGGAGAGACCCAGTACTTC.

The J gene is TRBJ1-2, the V gene TRBV9; D perhaps matches TRBD1 (5 bases). The CDR3 sequence is 14 residues long. V dropped 7 bases and J dropped 2 bases, with 15 bases sitting between them. Germline-derived CDR1 and CDR2 are SGDLS and YYNGEE. CDR3 region: CASGPQQVNYGYTF. For the CDR3, the DNA is TGTGCCAGCGGTCCACAACAGGTCAACTATGGCTACACCTTC. The full variable domain, with the rest looked up from reference TRBV9 and TRBJ1-2, is DSGVTQTPKHLITATGQRVTLRCSPRSGDLSVYWYQQSLDQGLQFLIQYYNGEERAKGNILERFSAQQFPDLHSELNLSSLELGDSALYFCASGPQQVNYGYTFGSGTRLTVV.

The chain employs TRBV28 and TRBJ2-1; D is unresolved. Germline V gene lookup returns CDR1 MDHEN and CDR2 SYDVKM. The CDR3 is made up of 13 amino acids. The V end was cut by 0 bases, the J end by 7 bases, with 7 bases between. The DNA for the CDR3 is TGTGCCAGCAGTTTATGGGGCAGGAATGAGCAGTTCTTC. Translation gives CASSLWGRNEQFF.

The V call is TRBV6-5, the J call TRBJ1-4; D unresolved. V lost 2 bases and J lost 0, with 7 bases in between. CDR1 is MNHEY, CDR2 SVGAGI, per germline. The CDR3 runs 15 residues. In nucleotides, the CDR3 is TGTGCCAGCAGTTACAGTACTCCAACTAATGAAAAACTGTTTTTT. This codes for CASSYSTPTNEKLFF.

The rearrangement uses TRBV10-3 and TRBJ2-7; 10 bases line up with TRBD2. V was pared by 6 bases and J by 1 base, with 3 bases of the junction left unmatched. The CDR3 spans 14 residues. Germline values: CDR1 ENHRY, CDR2 SYGVKD. CDR3 nucleotide sequence: TGTGCCATCAGGATAGCGGGGGGTTCCTACGAGCAGTACTTC. Residues: CAIRIAGGSYEQYF.

V gene TRBV5-1 combines with J gene TRBJ2-2; 8 nucleotides agree with TRBD1. Germline values: CDR1 SGHRS, CDR2 YFSETQ. This CDR3 comprises 15 residues. V trimming: 4 bases; J trimming: 6 bases; junction bases outside the gene matches: 8. Here the CDR3 DNA reads TGCGCCAGCAGCCCGGACAGGGCGGCGGCCGGGGAGCTGTTTTTT. Its protein product is CASSPDRAAAGELFF.

This chain connects TRBV7-8 to TRBJ2-1, with D unresolved. The V end lost 2 bases, the J end lost 6 bases, and 11 bases lay between the germline ends. The germline V gene encodes CDR1 SGHVS and CDR2 FQNEAQ. The CDR3 spans 14 residues. CDR3 protein: CASSLYGPGNEQFF. The CDR3 DNA reads TGTGCCAGCAGCTTATACGGTCCCGGCAATGAGCAGTTCTTC.

V gene TRBV19 combines with J gene TRBJ1-2; TRBD1 might be the D (5 bases). The V and J ends lost 5 bases and 0 bases respectively, with 10 bases between them. CDR3 length equals 14 residues. The germline gives CDR1 LNHDA, CDR2 SQIVND (reference sequence). This chain's CDR3 is CASSRTNPNYGYTF. The CDR3 region has the DNA TGTGCCAGTAGTCGGACAAACCCTAACTATGGCTACACCTTC.

V gene TRBV28 combines with J gene TRBJ1-1; tentative D call: TRBD1 (6 bases). The CDR3 runs 13 residues. V lost 10 bases, J lost 4 bases, and 16 bases lay in between. Germline V gene lookup returns CDR1 MDHEN and CDR2 SYDVKM. The CDR3 loop reads CATSRGAATEAFF. CDR3 nucleotide sequence: TGTGCCACCTCCAGGGGAGCGGCCACTGAAGCTTTCTTT.

The J gene is TRBJ1-1, the V gene TRBV3-1 (or the pseudogene TRBV3-2); TRBD1 matches 8 bases. CDR3 length equals 14 residues. The trim removed 4 bases at V and 3 bases at J, leaving 4 bases unmatched. Germline V gene data show CDR1 as LGHDT and CDR2 as YNNKEL (reference sequence). The CDR3 DNA sequence: TGTGCCAGCAGCCGCCTGACAGGGGACACTGAAGCTTTCTTT. Translating it yields CASSRLTGDTEAFF.

J is TRBJ2-7 and V is TRBV19, with a tentative D call TRBD1 (6 bases). Germline CDR1 LNHDA, CDR2 SQIVND (reference sequence). The CDR3 has 15 amino acids. Trimming removed 2 bases from V and 0 bases from J, with 11 bases in between. CDR3 bases: TGTGCCAGTAGTATATGGACGGACAGCTCCTACGAGCAGTACTTC. Encoded protein: CASSIWTDSSYEQYF.

This chain links TRBV7-9 with TRBJ2-5, with D unclear. The CDR3 runs to 11 residues. Trimming took 4 bases from V and 3 from J, leaving 3 bases between them. The germline V gene encodes CDR1 SEHNR and CDR2 FQNEAQ (reference sequence). This CDR3 reads CASSSEETQYF. CDR3 bases: TGTGCCAGCAGCTCCGAAGAGACCCAGTACTTC.

The chain combines TRBV5-4 with TRBJ2-1; no clear D gene. Germline values: CDR1 SGHNT, CDR2 YYREEE (reference sequence). The CDR3 totals 14 residues. The germline V and J ends were trimmed by 1 base and 3 bases, with 8 bases remaining between them. The CDR3 coding sequence is TGTGCCAGCAGCTTGACAGCTGACTACAATGAGCAGTTCTTC. It yields the protein CASSLTADYNEQFF.

Notes on this clone: It is unclear where the CDR3 begins or ends on the DNA, so no DNA is shown, and the CDR3 is as TCRdb lists it. The rearrangement joins TRBV28 to TRBJ2-7; the table assigns TRBD2, which was not confirmed against the DNA. The CDR3 is 13 amino acids in total, end residues counted. Germline V CDR1 and CDR2: MDHEN, SYDVKM. CDR3 loop: CASSFWRSYEQYF.

This clone appeared a few times. This sequence joins TRBV5-1 and TRBJ2-7; D may be TRBD1 (5 bases). Germline lookup yields CDR1 SGHRS and CDR2 YFSETQ. The CDR3 has 15 residues. The V end lost 5 bases, the J end lost 1 base, and 16 bases lay between the germline ends. The CDR3 DNA follows: TGCGCCAGCAGGGATGACAGCCTGTTATCCTACGAGCAGTACTTC. It translates to CASRDDSLLSYEQYF.

This clone has just one count. This chain links TRBV11-2 with TRBJ2-3; TRBD2 matches at 12 bases. Unmatched junction bases numbered 9, after V lost 5 bases and J lost 3 bases. This CDR3 region has 17 residues. The germline V gene encodes CDR1 SGHAT and CDR2 FQNNGV. The chain's CDR3 is CASSAASGRATTDTQYF. CDR3 sequence (DNA): TGTGCCAGCAGCGCCGCTAGCGGGAGGGCGACTACAGATACGCAGTATTTT.